The 30 T cell receptor beta chains listed next were all sequenced from one sample in a study of CD8+ T cells in alopecia areata. Once RNA had been extracted, it was reverse transcribed into cDNA to act as the sequencing template. Data came from immunoSEQ multiplex PCR; TCRdb stores just in-frame clones and leaves some out. The sample carries 220,000 or so clones, more than 45% recorded once. This sample comprised CD4+ T cells sorted from blood, obtained at week 0. The receptors were gathered from a human donor with alopecia areata.

This clone turned up a few times. The chain uses TRBV30 and TRBJ2-5; no clear D. V was shortened by 0 bases and J by 5 bases, with 7 bases between the two germline ends. Germline loops: CDR1 GTSNPN, CDR2 SVGIG (reference sequence). The CDR3 consists of 12 residues. CDR3 in amino acids: CAWSVVSETQYF. The CDR3 nucleotides read TGTGCCTGGAGTGTAGTGTCGGAGACCCAGTACTTC.

The V gene is TRBV20-1, the J gene TRBJ2-3; D is perhaps TRBD2 (5 bases). V gave up 6 bases and J gave up 2 bases, with 6 bases separating them. CDR3 length: 11 residues. The V gene's germline CDR1 is DFQATT and CDR2 SNEGSKA (reference sequence). The CDR3 nucleotides are TGCAGTGCCGGGGTCACAGATACGCAGTATTTT. As protein: CSAGVTDTQYF.

The chain's CDR3 is CAGTATNTGELFF. The CDR3 nucleotides read TGTGCCGGGACAGCTACGAACACCGGGGAGCTGTTTTTT. V and J are TRBV30 and TRBJ2-2, with 7 bases aligning to TRBD1. The CDR3 contains 13 residues. Germline V gene lookup returns CDR1 GTSNPN and CDR2 SVGIG (reference sequence). The V gene end was trimmed by 8 bases and the J gene end by 0 bases; junction bases not matched to a gene: 3.

The chain links TRBV6-5 to TRBJ1-2; D is unresolved. Germline CDR1 reads MNHEY; CDR2 reads SVGAGI. V gave up 7 bases and J gave up 10 bases, with 22 bases separating them. CDR3 size: 14 residues. Here the CDR3 DNA reads TGTGCCAGCACCCAAAGGACGGATATGGGAGACTACACCTTC. Its protein is CASTQRTDMGDYTF.

This chain uses TRBV7-9 with TRBJ2-7; D is undetermined. This CDR3 contains 12 residues. V gave up 5 bases and J gave up 2 bases, with 7 bases separating them. Germline V gives CDR1 SEHNR, CDR2 FQNEAQ (reference sequence). The CDR3 reads CASSAWTYEQYF. The CDR3 DNA is TGTGCCAGCAGCGCGTGGACCTACGAGCAGTACTTC.

As DNA, the CDR3 is TGCAGCGTTGTAGAAACTCGGACACTTGAAGCTTTCTTT. Its protein product is CSVVETRTLEAFF. The V call is TRBV29-1, the J call TRBJ1-1, with D possibly TRBD1 on 5 matching bases. Germline CDR1 is SQVTM and CDR2 is ANQGSEA. The CDR3 is 13 residues long. Trimming cost V 4 bases and J 7 bases, with 16 bases left between them.

CDR3 sequence (DNA): TGTGCCAGCAGCTTAGAATATAGGGTTGAGCAGTACTTC. Protein product: CASSLEYRVEQYF. J is TRBJ2-7 and V is TRBV11-2; D is uncertain. Germline assignment: CDR1 SGHAT and CDR2 FQNNGV. The ends were cut back, 0 bases at V and 7 bases at J, with 10 bases in the middle. The CDR3 is 13 amino acids.

In its sample, this clone was seen a few times. The V gene is TRBV7-2, the J gene TRBJ2-7; D is possibly TRBD2 (7 bases). The CDR3 runs 13 residues. The germline V and J ends were trimmed by 5 bases and 5 bases, with 13 bases remaining between them. CDR1 SGHTA and CDR2 FQGNSA come from the germline V gene. Written as DNA, the CDR3 is TGTGCCAGCAGCCCTCGGGGGGCTGACGAGCAGTACTTC. Translating gives CASSPRGADEQYF.

This clone was seen more than once but under ten times. This chain links TRBV19 with TRBJ1-2, with D uncertain. Trimming shortened V by 4 bases and J by 7 bases, and 10 bases separated the two germline ends. CDR1 and CDR2 from the germline V gene are LNHDA and SQIVND (reference sequence). The CDR3 is made up of 12 amino acids. CDR3 in amino acids: CASSTVPAGYTF. The DNA of the CDR3 is TGTGCCAGTAGTACAGTCCCCGCTGGCTACACCTTC.

V gene TRBV9 combines with J gene TRBJ2-1; possibly TRBD1 or TRBD2 for D (5 bases each). CDR1 SGDLS and CDR2 YYNGEE come from the germline V gene. This CDR3 is built from 16 residues. V was cut by 4 bases and J by 4 bases, with 18 bases left in between. CDR3 sequence (DNA): TGTGCCAGCAGCCCCCGCACTGGCAGGGAGTACAATGAGCAGTTCTTC. Residues: CASSPRTGREYNEQFF.

This sequence joins TRBV29-1 and TRBJ2-7; 9 bases fit TRBD1. The germline CDR1 and CDR2 sequences are SQVTM and ANQGSEA. This CDR3 has 12 residues. The V gene end was trimmed by 8 bases and the J gene end by 4 bases; junction bases not matched to a gene: 6. Here the CDR3 reads CSFAGQGYEQYF. CDR3 coding DNA: TGCAGCTTTGCAGGACAGGGGTACGAGCAGTACTTC.

The V call is TRBV27, the J call TRBJ2-5; the match to TRBD2 covers 8 bases. V was clipped by 5 bases and J by 5 bases; unmatched bases: 10. The CDR3 extends over 15 amino acids. The V gene's germline CDR1 is MNHEY and CDR2 SMNVEV (reference sequence). CDR3 protein: CASSARGLAGETQYF. The CDR3 DNA follows: TGTGCCAGCAGTGCAAGAGGACTAGCCGGGGAGACCCAGTACTTC.

This chain joins TRBV5-6 and TRBJ2-1, with a weak D call TRBD2 (6 bases). CDR3 length: 15 amino acids. V dropped 5 bases and J dropped 0 bases, with 12 bases sitting between them. Germline V gene sequence: CDR1 SGHDT, CDR2 YYEEEE. CDR3 residues: CASSIGGGSYNEQFF. The CDR3 DNA follows: TGTGCCAGCAGTATCGGGGGAGGCTCCTACAATGAGCAGTTCTTC. Supplemented by reference TRBV5-6 and TRBJ2-1, the full variable domain reads DAGVTQSPTHLIKTRGQQVTLRCSPKSGHDTVSWYQQALGQGPQFIFQYYEEEERQRGNFPDRFSGHQFPNYSSELNVNALLLGDSALYLCASSIGGGSYNEQFFGPGTRLTVL.

CDR3 sequence (DNA): TGTGCCAGCAGCCCCGATAGGTCCTATAATTCACCCCTCCACTTT. This codes for CASSPDRSYNSPLHF. The chain combines TRBV7-9 with TRBJ1-6; D is uncertain. Trimming removed 5 bases at V and 1 base at J, with 9 bases between. The germline CDR1 and CDR2 sequences are SEHNR and FQNEAQ (reference sequence). The CDR3 extends over 15 amino acids.

The chain links TRBV25-1 to TRBJ2-5; 10 positions agree with TRBD1. CDR1 is MGHDK and CDR2 is SYGVNS in the germline V gene. This CDR3 comprises 15 residues. Losses at the gene ends were 5 bases for V and 4 bases for J; bases not matched to a gene: 7. CDR3 DNA sequence: TGTGCCAGCAGTCCCGGGACAGGGGTTCCAGAGACCCAGTACTTC. As protein: CASSPGTGVPETQYF.

The rearrangement uses TRBV7-9 and TRBJ2-3, with D possibly being TRBD2 (5 bases). Germline-derived CDR1 and CDR2 are SEHNR and FQNEAQ (reference sequence). Trimming stripped 5 bases from V and 3 bases from J, with 18 bases between. This CDR3 is 16 amino acids long. This CDR3 is CASSIWSGPGTDTQYF. CDR3 sequence (DNA): TGTGCCAGCAGCATCTGGAGCGGTCCCGGGACAGATACGCAGTATTTT.

The chain joins TRBV25-1 to TRBJ1-1; D is uncertain. Trimming took off 5 bases at V and 1 base at J, with 8 bases between the two ends. CDR1 is MGHDK, CDR2 SYGVNS, per germline. The CDR3 contains 13 residues. The CDR3 DNA follows: TGTGCCAGCAGTCTTCCCCAGAACACTGAAGCTTTCTTT. It encodes CASSLPQNTEAFF.

The rearrangement uses TRBV9 and TRBJ2-1; 9 bases match TRBD2. The germline V gene encodes CDR1 SGDLS and CDR2 YYNGEE. There are 15 residues in the CDR3. The V and J ends lost 1 base and 9 bases, in that order; junction bases with no gene match: 8. CDR3: CASSVSSGSTLEQFF. The CDR3 DNA is TGTGCCAGCAGCGTAAGTAGCGGGAGTACTCTTGAGCAGTTCTTC.

The V call is TRBV30, the J call TRBJ1-2; 7 bases fit TRBD1. The V segment lost 4 bases and the J segment 8 bases; nucleotides outside the gene matches: 13. The length of the CDR3 is 14 residues. Looked up from germline, CDR1 is GTSNPN and CDR2 is SVGIG (reference sequence). The CDR3 DNA is TGTGCCTGGACTGGCCCCGACAGGGTCCACGGCTACACCTTC. Translation gives CAWTGPDRVHGYTF.

The chain joins TRBV2 to TRBJ1-5, with D possibly matching TRBD1 (6 bases). Germline assignment: CDR1 SNHLY and CDR2 FYNNEI. This CDR3 has 15 amino acids. V was trimmed by 6 bases and J by 6 bases, leaving 18 bases between them. This chain's CDR3 is CASSRDTGFGQPQHF. In DNA, the CDR3 is TGTGCCAGCAGCCGGGACACCGGGTTTGGTCAGCCCCAGCATTTT.

V usage is TRBV14 and J usage is TRBJ2-1, with TRBD1 identical over 9 bases. CDR1 is SGHDN and CDR2 is FVKESK in the germline V gene. J was trimmed by 9 bases and V by 5 bases; bases with no gene match: 5. This CDR3 spans 13 amino acids. The CDR3 DNA follows: TGTGCCAGCAGCGGACAGGGGTTTGGTGAGCAGTTCTTC. The encoded protein is CASSGQGFGEQFF. The full variable domain, in which reference TRBV14 and TRBJ2-1 provide the parts outside the CDR3, is EAGVTQFPSHSVIEKGQTVTLRCDPISGHDNLYWYRRVMGKEIKFLLHFVKESKQDESGMPNNRFLAERTGGTYSTLKVQPAELEDSGVYFCASSGQGFGEQFFGPGTRLTVL.

This clone was seen more than once but under ten times. J is TRBJ2-6 and V is TRBV5-1, with TRBD2 matching over 10 bases. In germline, CDR1 is SGHRS, CDR2 YFSETQ. J lost 2 bases, V lost 0 bases, and 5 bases had no gene match. This CDR3 is 18 amino acids long. CDR3 residues: CASSLALLAGAGANVLTF. The CDR3 nucleotides are TGCGCCAGCAGCTTGGCCCTGCTAGCGGGGGCTGGGGCCAACGTCCTGACTTTC.

This clone has just a few counts. V gene TRBV27 combines with J gene TRBJ2-1; possible D gene TRBD2, 6 bases. The CDR3 is 11 amino acids. V lost 8 bases to trimming and J lost 10 bases, with 12 bases between them. The V gene's germline CDR1 is MNHEY and CDR2 SMNVEV (reference sequence). CDR3: CASSEGREQFF. The CDR3 nucleotides are TGTGCCAGCTCTGAGGGGAGGGAGCAGTTCTTC.

The table lists this clone with a few counts. This chain joins TRBV7-6 and TRBJ1-6; D remains ambiguous. The CDR3 loop spans 17 amino acids. V was trimmed by 7 bases and J by 0 bases, leaving 16 bases between them. Germline V gene sequence: CDR1 SGHVS, CDR2 FNYEAQ. This CDR3 reads CASTLAGGSSYNSPLHF. CDR3 bases: TGTGCCAGCACCCTAGCTGGTGGAAGCTCCTATAATTCACCCCTCCACTTT.

The CDR3, as DNA: TGTGCCAGCAGCTTAGTACAGCGGGATTGGCCACAGTACTTC. Its protein product is CASSLVQRDWPQYF. The chain uses TRBV11-2 and TRBJ2-7; the match to TRBD2 covers 7 bases. In germline, CDR1 is SGHAT, CDR2 FQNNGV. Germline trimming cut 1 base from V and 10 bases from J; bases unmatched to any gene: 10. CDR3 length: 14 amino acids.

This clone has only a few counts. The rearrangement links TRBV10-2 to TRBJ1-4, with 9 nucleotides matching TRBD1. With V trimmed by 8 bases and J by 7 bases, 8 bases remained unmatched. The length of the CDR3 is 14 residues. Germline loops: CDR1 WSHSY, CDR2 SAAADI. CDR3 in DNA: TGCGCCAGCCTAGAACAGGGGGCTGGTGAAAAACTGTTTTTT. Encoded protein: CASLEQGAGEKLFF.

This chain joins TRBV29-1 and TRBJ2-3; TRBD1 might be the D (5 bases). The germline CDR1 and CDR2 sequences are SQVTM and ANQGSEA. Trimming took 5 bases from V and 0 from J, leaving 6 bases between them. This CDR3 is built from 12 residues. CDR3 sequence: CSVSGSTDTQYF. The DNA for the CDR3 is TGCAGCGTTTCAGGGAGCACAGATACGCAGTATTTT.

Of note for this clone: Other DNA sequences in this specimen translate into the identical CDR3. V is TRBV2 and J is TRBJ1-5; D is undetermined. This CDR3 contains 14 residues. Germline values: CDR1 SNHLY, CDR2 FYNNEI. The V and J ends lost 4 bases and 0 bases respectively, with 7 bases between them. The chain's CDR3 is CASSGSSSNQPQHF. The CDR3 DNA follows: TGTGCCAGCAGTGGATCTTCTAGCAATCAGCCCCAGCATTTT.

The genes are TRBV12-5 and TRBJ1-1; D ambiguous. The CDR3 extends over 12 amino acids. CDR1 is LGHNT, CDR2 FRNRAP, per germline. V was cut by 6 bases and J by 3 bases, with 8 bases left in between. CDR3 protein: CASGRPDTEAFF. CDR3 nucleotides: TGTGCTAGTGGGAGACCAGACACTGAAGCTTTCTTT.

The rearrangement uses TRBV29-1 and TRBJ2-7, with 7 positions matching TRBD1. J was trimmed by 1 base and V by 3 bases; bases with no gene match: 3. CDR1 and CDR2 (germline): SQVTM, ANQGSEA. The CDR3 covers 13 residues. CDR3 in DNA: TGCAGCGTTGATACAGGGGCATCCTACGAGCAGTACTTC. It codes for CSVDTGASYEQYF.